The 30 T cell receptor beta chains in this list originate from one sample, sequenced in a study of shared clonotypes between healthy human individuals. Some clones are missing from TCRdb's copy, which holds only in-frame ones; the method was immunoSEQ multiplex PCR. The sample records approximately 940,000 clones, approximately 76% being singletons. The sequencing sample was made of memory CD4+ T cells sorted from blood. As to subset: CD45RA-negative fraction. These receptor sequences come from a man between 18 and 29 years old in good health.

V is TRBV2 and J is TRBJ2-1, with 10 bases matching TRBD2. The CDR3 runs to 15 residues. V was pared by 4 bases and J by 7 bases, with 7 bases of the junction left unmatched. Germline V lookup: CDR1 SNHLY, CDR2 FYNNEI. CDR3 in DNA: TGTGCCAGCAGTGCCCGGCTAGCGGGAGATAATGAGCAGTTCTTC. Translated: CASSARLAGDNEQFF.

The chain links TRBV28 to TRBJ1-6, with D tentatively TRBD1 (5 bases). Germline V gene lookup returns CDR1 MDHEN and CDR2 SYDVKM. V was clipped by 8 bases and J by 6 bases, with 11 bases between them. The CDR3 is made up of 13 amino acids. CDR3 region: CASGGGINSPLHF. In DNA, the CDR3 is TGTGCCAGCGGCGGGGGGATTAATTCACCCCTCCACTTT. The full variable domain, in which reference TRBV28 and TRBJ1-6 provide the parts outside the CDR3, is DVKVTQSSRYLVKRTGEKVFLECVQDMDHENMFWYRQDPGLGLRLIYFSYDVKMKEKGDIPEGYSVSREKKERFSLILESASTNQTSMYLCASGGGINSPLHFGNGTRLTVT.

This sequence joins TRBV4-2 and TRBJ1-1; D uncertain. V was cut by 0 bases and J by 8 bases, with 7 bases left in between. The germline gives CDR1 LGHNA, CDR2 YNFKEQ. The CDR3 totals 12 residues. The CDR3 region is CASSQDLQEAFF. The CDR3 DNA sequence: TGTGCCAGCAGCCAAGATTTGCAGGAAGCTTTCTTT.

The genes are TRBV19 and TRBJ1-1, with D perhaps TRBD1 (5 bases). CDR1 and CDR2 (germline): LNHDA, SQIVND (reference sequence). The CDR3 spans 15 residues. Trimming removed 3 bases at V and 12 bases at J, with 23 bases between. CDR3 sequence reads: CASSISLLWDHKPFF. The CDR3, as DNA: TGTGCCAGTAGTATCTCATTGTTGTGGGACCACAAACCTTTCTTT.

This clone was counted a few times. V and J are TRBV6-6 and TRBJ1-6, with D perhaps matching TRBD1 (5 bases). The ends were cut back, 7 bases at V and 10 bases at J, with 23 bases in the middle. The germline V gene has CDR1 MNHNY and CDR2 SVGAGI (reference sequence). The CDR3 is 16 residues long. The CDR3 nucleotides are TGTGCCAGCACCAAAGGGACGGAGGGAGAGGGATCACCCCTCCACTTT. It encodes CASTKGTEGEGSPLHF.

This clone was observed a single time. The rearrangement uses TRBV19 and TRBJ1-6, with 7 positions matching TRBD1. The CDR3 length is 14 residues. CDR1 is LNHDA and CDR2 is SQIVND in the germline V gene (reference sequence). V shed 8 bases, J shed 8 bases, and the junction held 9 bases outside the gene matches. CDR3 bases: TGTGCCAGTGAGAGAGGACAGGTAGATTCACCCCTCCACTTT. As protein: CASERGQVDSPLHF.

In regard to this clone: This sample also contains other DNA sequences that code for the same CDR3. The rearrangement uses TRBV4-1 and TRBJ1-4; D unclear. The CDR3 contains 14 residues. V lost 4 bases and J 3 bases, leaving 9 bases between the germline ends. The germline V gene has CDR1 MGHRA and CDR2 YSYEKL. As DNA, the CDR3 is TGCGCCAGCAGCCCTCAGCTGGCTAATGAAAAACTGTTTTTT. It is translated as CASSPQLANEKLFF.

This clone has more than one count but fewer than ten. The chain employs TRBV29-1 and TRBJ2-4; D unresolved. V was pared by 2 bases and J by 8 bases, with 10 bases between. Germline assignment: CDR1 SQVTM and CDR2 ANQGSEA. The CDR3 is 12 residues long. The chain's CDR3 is CSVESAEDIQYF. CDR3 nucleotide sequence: TGCAGCGTTGAATCCGCAGAGGACATTCAGTACTTC.

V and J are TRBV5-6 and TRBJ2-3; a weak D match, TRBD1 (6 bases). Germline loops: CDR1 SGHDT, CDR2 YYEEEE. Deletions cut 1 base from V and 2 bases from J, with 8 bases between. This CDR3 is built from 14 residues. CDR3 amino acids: CASSLSGVTDTQYF. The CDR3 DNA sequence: TGTGCCAGCAGCTTGTCAGGGGTCACAGATACGCAGTATTTT.

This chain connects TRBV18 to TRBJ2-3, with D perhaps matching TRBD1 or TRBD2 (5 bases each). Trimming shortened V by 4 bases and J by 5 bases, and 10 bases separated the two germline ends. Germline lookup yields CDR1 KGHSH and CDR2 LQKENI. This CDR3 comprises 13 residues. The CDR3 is CASSLGERDTQYF. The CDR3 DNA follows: TGTGCCAGCTCACTGGGGGAACGAGATACGCAGTATTTT.

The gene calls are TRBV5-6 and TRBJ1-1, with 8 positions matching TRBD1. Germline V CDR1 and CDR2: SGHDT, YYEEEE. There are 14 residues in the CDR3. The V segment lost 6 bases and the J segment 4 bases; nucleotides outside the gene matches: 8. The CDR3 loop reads CASTPQGGGTEAFF. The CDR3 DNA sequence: TGTGCCAGCACCCCACAGGGGGGCGGCACTGAAGCTTTCTTT.

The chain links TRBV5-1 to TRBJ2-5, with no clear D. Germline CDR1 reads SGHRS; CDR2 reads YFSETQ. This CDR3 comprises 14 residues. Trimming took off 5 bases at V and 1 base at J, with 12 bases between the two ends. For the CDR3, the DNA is TGCGCCAGCAGAACTGGCCGAATCCAAGAGACCCAGTACTTC. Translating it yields CASRTGRIQETQYF.

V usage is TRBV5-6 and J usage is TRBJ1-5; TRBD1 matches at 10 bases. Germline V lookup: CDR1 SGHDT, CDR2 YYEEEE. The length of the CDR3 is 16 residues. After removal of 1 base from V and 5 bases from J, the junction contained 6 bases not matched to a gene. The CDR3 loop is CASSLTGTGDYQPQHF. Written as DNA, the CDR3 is TGTGCCAGCAGCTTGACCGGGACAGGGGACTATCAGCCCCAGCATTTT.

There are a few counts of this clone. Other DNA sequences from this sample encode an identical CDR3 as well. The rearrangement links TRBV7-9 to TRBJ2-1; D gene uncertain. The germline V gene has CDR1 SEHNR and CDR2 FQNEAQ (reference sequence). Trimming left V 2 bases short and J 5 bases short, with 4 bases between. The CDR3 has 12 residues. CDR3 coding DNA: TGTGCCAGCAGCTTACTCGACAATGAGCAGTTCTTC. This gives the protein CASSLLDNEQFF.

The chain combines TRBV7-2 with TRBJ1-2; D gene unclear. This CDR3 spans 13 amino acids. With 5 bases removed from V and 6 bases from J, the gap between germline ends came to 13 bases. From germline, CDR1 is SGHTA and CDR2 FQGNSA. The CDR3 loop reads CASSRSGWDGYTF. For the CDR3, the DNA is TGTGCCAGCAGCCGGTCAGGTTGGGATGGCTACACCTTC.

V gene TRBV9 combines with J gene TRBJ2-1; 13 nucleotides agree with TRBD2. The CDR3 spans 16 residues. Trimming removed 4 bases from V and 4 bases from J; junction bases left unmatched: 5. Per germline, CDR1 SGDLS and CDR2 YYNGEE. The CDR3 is CASSMGLAGLYNEQFF. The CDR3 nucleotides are TGTGCCAGCAGCATGGGACTAGCGGGACTATACAATGAGCAGTTCTTC.

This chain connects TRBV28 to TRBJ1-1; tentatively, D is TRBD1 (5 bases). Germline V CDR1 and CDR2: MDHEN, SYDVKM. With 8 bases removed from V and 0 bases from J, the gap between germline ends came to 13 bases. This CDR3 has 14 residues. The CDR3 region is CASPGRGMNTEAFF. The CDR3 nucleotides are TGTGCCAGCCCTGGACGGGGGATGAACACTGAAGCTTTCTTT.

The CDR3, as DNA: TGTGCCAGCAGCCCCACAACAGGGAAGAATGAAAAACTGTTTTTT. Amino acid sequence: CASSPTTGKNEKLFF. The V gene is TRBV7-2, the J gene TRBJ1-4, with D maybe TRBD1 (6 bases). The V gene's germline CDR1 is SGHTA and CDR2 FQGNSA. Trimming took 5 bases from V and 5 from J, leaving 15 bases between them. This CDR3 comprises 15 residues.

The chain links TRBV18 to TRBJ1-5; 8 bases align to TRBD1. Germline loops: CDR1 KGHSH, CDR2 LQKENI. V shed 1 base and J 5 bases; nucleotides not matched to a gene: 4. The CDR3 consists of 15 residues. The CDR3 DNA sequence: TGTGCCAGCTCACCACGAGGACAGGGTGATCAGCCCCAGCATTTT. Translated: CASSPRGQGDQPQHF. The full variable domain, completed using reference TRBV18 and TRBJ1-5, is NAGVMQNPRHLVRRRGQEARLRCSPMKGHSHVYWYRQLPEEGLKFMVYLQKENIIDESGMPKERFSAEFPKEGPSILRIQQVVRGDSAAYFCASSPRGQGDQPQHFGDGTRLSIL.

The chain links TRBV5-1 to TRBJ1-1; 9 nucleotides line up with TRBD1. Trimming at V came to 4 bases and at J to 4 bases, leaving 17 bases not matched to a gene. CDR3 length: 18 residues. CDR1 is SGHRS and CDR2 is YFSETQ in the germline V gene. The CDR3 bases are TGCGCCAGCAGCCCTCGGTTGAGGACAGGGGTAGGAAGCACTGAAGCTTTCTTT. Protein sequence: CASSPRLRTGVGSTEAFF.

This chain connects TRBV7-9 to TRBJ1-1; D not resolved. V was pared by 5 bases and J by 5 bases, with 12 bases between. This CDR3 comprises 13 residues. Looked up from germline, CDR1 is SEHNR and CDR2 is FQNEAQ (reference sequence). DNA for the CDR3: TGTGCCAGCAGCATCCTATCGGCGACTGAAGCTTTCTTT. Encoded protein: CASSILSATEAFF. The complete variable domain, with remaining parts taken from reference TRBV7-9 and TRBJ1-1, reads DTGVSQNPRHKITKRGQNVTFRCDPISEHNRLYWYRQTLGQGPEFLTYFQNEAQLEKSRLLSDRFSAERPKGSFSTLEIQRTEQGDSAMYLCASSILSATEAFFGQGTRLTVV.

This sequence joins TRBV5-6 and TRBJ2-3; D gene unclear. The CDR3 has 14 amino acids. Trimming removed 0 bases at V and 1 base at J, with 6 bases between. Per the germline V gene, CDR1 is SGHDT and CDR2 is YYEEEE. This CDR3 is CASSLALRTDTQYF. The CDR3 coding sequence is TGTGCCAGCAGCTTGGCGTTACGCACAGATACGCAGTATTTT.

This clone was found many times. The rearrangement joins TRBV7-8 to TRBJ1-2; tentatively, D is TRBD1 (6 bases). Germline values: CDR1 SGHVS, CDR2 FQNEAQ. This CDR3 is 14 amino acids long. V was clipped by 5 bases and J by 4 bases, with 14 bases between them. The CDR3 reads CASSPQQGLYGYTF. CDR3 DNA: TGTGCCAGCAGCCCCCAACAGGGCCTCTATGGCTACACCTTC.

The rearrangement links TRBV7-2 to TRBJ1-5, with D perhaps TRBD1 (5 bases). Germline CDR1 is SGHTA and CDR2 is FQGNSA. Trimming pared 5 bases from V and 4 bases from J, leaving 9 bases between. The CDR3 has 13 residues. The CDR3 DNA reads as TGTGCCAGCAGCGGGGACGTAAATCAGCCCCAGCATTTT. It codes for CASSGDVNQPQHF.

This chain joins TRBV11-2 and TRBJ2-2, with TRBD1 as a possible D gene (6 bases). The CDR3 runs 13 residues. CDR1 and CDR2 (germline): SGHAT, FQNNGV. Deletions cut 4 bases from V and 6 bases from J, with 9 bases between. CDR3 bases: TGTGCCAGCAGCTCCCAGGGGTCCGGGGAGCTGTTTTTT. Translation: CASSSQGSGELFF. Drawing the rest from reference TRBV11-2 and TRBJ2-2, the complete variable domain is EAGVAQSPRYKIIEKRQSVAFWCNPISGHATLYWYQQILGQGPKLLIQFQNNGVVDDSQLPKDRFSAERLKGVDSTLKIQPAKLEDSAVYLCASSSQGSGELFFGEGSRLTVL.

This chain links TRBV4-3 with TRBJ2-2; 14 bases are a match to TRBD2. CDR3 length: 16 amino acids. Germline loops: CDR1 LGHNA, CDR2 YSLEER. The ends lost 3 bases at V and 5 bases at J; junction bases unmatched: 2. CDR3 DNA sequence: TGCGCCAGCAGCCAGACTAGCGGGAGGGGAACCGGGGAGCTGTTTTTT. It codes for CASSQTSGRGTGELFF.

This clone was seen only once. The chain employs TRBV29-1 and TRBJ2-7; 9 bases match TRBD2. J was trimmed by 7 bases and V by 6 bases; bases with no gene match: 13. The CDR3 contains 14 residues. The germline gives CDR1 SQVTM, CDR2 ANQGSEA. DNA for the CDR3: TGCAGCGTCTCACCGGCTAGCGGGATGGGTGAGCAGTACTTC. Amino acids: CSVSPASGMGEQYF.

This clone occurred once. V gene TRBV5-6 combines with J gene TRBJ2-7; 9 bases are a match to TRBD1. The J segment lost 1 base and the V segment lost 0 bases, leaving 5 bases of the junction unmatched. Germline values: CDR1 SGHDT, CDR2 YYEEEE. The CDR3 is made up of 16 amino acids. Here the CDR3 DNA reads TGTGCCAGCAGCTTGGGGGACAGGGCCGGGTCCTACGAGCAGTACTTC. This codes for CASSLGDRAGSYEQYF.

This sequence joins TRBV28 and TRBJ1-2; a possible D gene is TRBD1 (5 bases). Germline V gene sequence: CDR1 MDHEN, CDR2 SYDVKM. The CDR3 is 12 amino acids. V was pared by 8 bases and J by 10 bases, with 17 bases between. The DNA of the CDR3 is TGTGCCAGCTCAATCAGGGCGGATGACTACACCTTC. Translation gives CASSIRADDYTF.

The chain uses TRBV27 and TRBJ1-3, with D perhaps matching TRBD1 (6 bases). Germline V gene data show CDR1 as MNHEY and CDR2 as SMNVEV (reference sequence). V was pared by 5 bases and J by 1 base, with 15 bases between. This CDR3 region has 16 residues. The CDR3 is CASSPQGTLSGNTIYF. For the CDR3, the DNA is TGTGCCAGCAGTCCACAAGGGACACTTTCTGGAAACACCATATATTTT.